The 9 T cell receptor beta chains presented below share a single source sample, sequenced in a study of control samples from healthy donors and cancer patients (dated by TCRdb to 2018 to 2020). Libraries were built with the immunoSEQ multiplex PCR assay. TCRdb took this table from immuneACCESS and kept in-frame rearrangements with V and J called. Such tables lack part of the clones; where checked against another copy, unresolved V genes explain under half of the gap, and the rest is unexplained. The sample includes about 94,000 clones, with around nine tenths observed a single time. Of the sample, 3% to 4.5% falls within the top ten clones. The sequenced material came from blood. Source of these receptors: a woman aged 18-29 years in good health.

The CDR3 here is CASSSQGSSYNSPLHF. CDR3 sequence (DNA): TGTGCCAGCAGCTCACAGGGAAGCTCCTATAATTCACCCCTCCACTTT. V gene TRBV7-8 combines with J gene TRBJ1-6, with D possibly TRBD1 on 6 matching bases. In germline, CDR1 is SGHVS, CDR2 FQNEAQ. The CDR3 is made up of 16 amino acids. Between the trimmed V and J ends, which lost 4 bases and 0 bases, there was a span of 10 bases.

The chain combines TRBV13 with TRBJ1-3; TRBD1 matches 10 bases. This CDR3 region has 16 residues. CDR1 PRHDT and CDR2 FYEKMQ come from the germline V gene (reference sequence). The V and J ends lost 4 bases and 0 bases, in that order; junction bases with no gene match: 3. The CDR3 reads CASSSDRGHSGNTIYF. The CDR3 DNA reads as TGTGCCAGCAGCTCCGACAGGGGGCACTCTGGAAACACCATATATTTT.

The chain uses TRBV9 and TRBJ1-5; D unclear. This CDR3 comprises 14 residues. Germline CDR1 is SGDLS and CDR2 is YYNGEE. Between the trimmed V and J ends, which lost 5 bases and 5 bases, there was a span of 14 bases. CDR3 DNA sequence: TGTGCCAGCAGTGACTCAAGTTACTATCAGCCCCAGCATTTT. Protein sequence: CASSDSSYYQPQHF.

The rearrangement links TRBV9 to TRBJ1-3, with a weak D call TRBD1 (6 bases). Germline V gene lookup returns CDR1 SGDLS and CDR2 YYNGEE. V lost 0 bases, J lost 0 bases, and 13 bases lay in between. This CDR3 has 17 residues. The CDR3 coding sequence is TGTGCCAGCAGCGTAGGGGGGCAGAAGAGCTCTGGAAACACCATATATTTT. The encoded protein is CASSVGGQKSSGNTIYF.

The chain employs TRBV21-1 and TRBJ1-2; the table's D call, TRBD1, has no DNA check behind it. TRBV21-1 is designated a pseudogene. The CDR3 runs to 18 residues. In DNA, the CDR3 is TGTGCCAGCAGCAAAGCCCGCCCTAGGGGACAGCCTAACTATGGCTACACCTTC. Protein sequence: CASSKARPRGQPNYGYTF.

The chain joins TRBV3-1 (or the pseudogene TRBV3-2) to TRBJ2-5, with no clear D. The CDR3 is 15 residues long. With 0 bases removed from V and 9 bases from J, the gap between germline ends came to 17 bases. The V gene's germline CDR1 is LGHDT and CDR2 YNNKEL (reference sequence). The CDR3 coding sequence is TGTGCCAGCAGCCAAGATATGCGACCTCTAGGAGCCCAGTACTTC. It is translated as CASSQDMRPLGAQYF.

This clone occurred once. V gene TRBV29-1 combines with J gene TRBJ1-2; TRBD1 aligns across 7 bases. This CDR3 is built from 11 residues. The germline gives CDR1 SQVTM, CDR2 ANQGSEA. With V trimmed by 6 bases and J by 2 bases, 0 bases remained unmatched. Written as DNA, the CDR3 is TGCAGCGTACAGGGGAACTATGGCTACACCTTC. Its translation is CSVQGNYGYTF.

The rearrangement joins TRBV2 to TRBJ1-1; no reliable D call. The CDR3 length is 14 residues. Germline assignment: CDR1 SNHLY and CDR2 FYNNEI. V gave up 7 bases and J gave up 4 bases, with 16 bases separating them. DNA for the CDR3: TGTGCCAGCATCCAAGACCGGGGTGGCACTGAAGCTTTCTTT. Translation: CASIQDRGGTEAFF.

CDR3 sequence (DNA): TGTGCCAGCAGCGAGCTGGACAGGAACACTGAAGCTTTCTTT. It codes for CASSELDRNTEAFF. This chain uses TRBV9 with TRBJ1-1, with D perhaps TRBD1 (6 bases). In germline, CDR1 is SGDLS, CDR2 YYNGEE. This CDR3 has 14 residues. Trimming removed 3 bases from V and 1 base from J, with 10 bases in between.